These 13 T cell receptor beta chains came from one sample sequenced in a study of molecular identifiers for immune sequencing clone quantification. Each CDR3 protein is one row after TCRdb ran MiXCR on the PCR reads. The sample has some 94,000 distinct CDR3 sequences, around a quarter seen once. The sample taken for sequencing was naive CD8+ T cells from blood, with Jurkat cell RNA spiked in. Stated subset: FACS-sorted CD8+CD4-CCR7+CD45RA+ naive T cells. The receptors were gathered from a human donor in good health. Some libraries in this study had Jurkat cell RNA spiked in.

Points on this clonotype: A much bigger clone sits one base away, suggesting this may be a read error. This sequence joins TRBV6-5 and TRBJ1-1, with a tentative D call TRBD1 (5 bases). There are 18 residues in the CDR3. The V and J ends lost 8 bases and 0 bases respectively, with 25 bases between them. The germline gives CDR1 MNHEY, CDR2 SVGAGI. This CDR3 reads CASGPARAGELLNTEAFF. The CDR3 nucleotides read TGTGCCAGCGGTCCGGCCCGCGCGGGGGAGCTTCTGAACACTGAAGCTTTCTTT.

This clonotype was picked up many times. The V gene is TRBV7-9, the J gene TRBJ1-1; D gene uncertain. The germline CDR1 and CDR2 sequences are SEHNR and FQNEAQ (reference sequence). Trimming removed 2 bases at V and 9 bases at J, with 13 bases between. This CDR3 has 13 amino acids. The CDR3 is CASSLSTVNQAFF. The CDR3, as DNA: TGTGCCAGCAGCTTAAGTACGGTGAATCAAGCTTTCTTT.

There are a few counts of this clonotype. V gene TRBV19 combines with J gene TRBJ2-6; unclear D gene. The V end lost 8 bases, the J end lost 0 bases, and 8 bases lay between the germline ends. This CDR3 is built from 14 residues. Germline V gene lookup returns CDR1 LNHDA and CDR2 SQIVND (reference sequence). The CDR3 sequence is CASEDGSGANVLTF. The CDR3 DNA is TGTGCCAGTGAGGACGGCTCTGGGGCCAACGTCCTGACTTTC.

This clonotype was recorded many times. The rearrangement joins TRBV19 to TRBJ2-4, with D possibly matching TRBD1 (7 bases). The V end lost 3 bases, the J end lost 8 bases, and 17 bases lay between the germline ends. CDR3 size: 15 residues. In germline, CDR1 is LNHDA, CDR2 SQIVND (reference sequence). In nucleotides, the CDR3 is TGTGCCAGTAGTATCGGAGTCAGGGGGGTGGACATTCAGTACTTC. It yields the protein CASSIGVRGVDIQYF.

The chain is built from TRBV24-1 and TRBJ2-5; D remains unclear. The CDR3 extends over 13 amino acids. V was pared by 2 bases and J by 4 bases, with 7 bases between. CDR1 KGHDR and CDR2 SFDVKD come from the germline V gene. The CDR3 nucleotides read TGTGCCACCAGTGATTCCTCGAGAGAGACCCAGTACTTC. Residues: CATSDSSRETQYF.

This clonotype was observed a handful of times. The CDR3 region is CATRFGAQEQYF. As DNA, the CDR3 is TGTGCCACCAGATTTGGGGCACAAGAGCAGTACTTC. V is TRBV19 and J is TRBJ2-7; possible D gene TRBD1, 5 bases. Germline-derived CDR1 and CDR2 are LNHDA and SQIVND (reference sequence). The CDR3 length is 12 residues. Trimming removed 10 bases at V and 7 bases at J, with 17 bases between.

The chain recombines TRBV7-2 with TRBJ1-6; no definite D call. This CDR3 has 14 residues. The V gene lost 3 bases and the J gene lost 13 bases, with 16 bases spanning the gap. Germline V gene data show CDR1 as SGHTA and CDR2 as FQGNSA. The CDR3 sequence is CASSLASGAVPLHF. As DNA, the CDR3 is TGTGCCAGCAGCTTGGCTAGTGGAGCGGTGCCCCTCCACTTT. Variable domain in full (rest from reference TRBV7-2 and TRBJ1-6): GAGVSQSPSNKVTEKGKDVELRCDPISGHTALYWYRQSLGQGLEFLIYFQGNSAPDKSGLPSDRFSAERTGGSVSTLTIQRTQQEDSAVYLCASSLASGAVPLHFGNGTRLTVT.

The rearrangement uses TRBV27 and TRBJ2-5; 7 bases agree with TRBD2. This CDR3 region has 12 residues. Germline V CDR1 and CDR2: MNHEY, SMNVEV (reference sequence). CDR3 nucleotides: TGTGCTAGCCGTGGGACTAAAGAGACCCAGTACTTC. Translation: CASRGTKETQYF.

J is TRBJ1-1 and V is TRBV6-1; possibly TRBD1 for D (6 bases). CDR3 length equals 13 residues. The V and J ends lost 3 bases and 6 bases respectively, with 11 bases between them. Germline V gene data show CDR1 as MNHNS and CDR2 as SASEGT. This CDR3 is CASSDTGYAEAFF. In DNA, the CDR3 is TGTGCCAGCAGTGATACAGGGTACGCTGAAGCTTTCTTT.

With respect to this clonotype: A clone one base away is much larger, so this may be a read error. CDR3 bases: TGTGCCAGCAACTTGGAGACATCGTACGAGCAGTACTTC. This translates into CASNLETSYEQYF. The chain carries TRBV7-2 and TRBJ2-7, with D unresolved. Per germline, CDR1 SGHTA and CDR2 FQGNSA. V was clipped by 7 bases and J by 4 bases, with 14 bases between them. The CDR3 is 13 amino acids.

J is TRBJ2-7 and V is TRBV19; tentative D call: TRBD1 (6 bases). V was trimmed by 2 bases and J by 4 bases, leaving 15 bases between them. This CDR3 contains 15 residues. From germline, CDR1 is LNHDA and CDR2 SQIVND (reference sequence). CDR3 in DNA: TGTGCCAGTAGTATAAGATTCGGCAGGGGTTACGAGCAGTACTTC. This gives the protein CASSIRFGRGYEQYF.

This clonotype was picked up a small number of times. One junction end does not reproduce the germline sequence, and a read error may be involved. This sequence joins TRBV7-9 and TRBJ2-7; no clear D. Germline loops: CDR1 SEHNR, CDR2 FQNEAQ (reference sequence). This CDR3 has 14 residues. The CDR3 bases are TGTGCCAGCAGCTTCAGTAGGGCCGGCTACGTGCAGTACTTC. It encodes CASSFSRAGYVQYF.

Notes on this clonotype: A read error may produce the germline difference seen at one junction end. This chain uses TRBV6-5 with TRBJ2-7, with 9 bases fitting TRBD2. The CDR3 extends over 15 amino acids. The germline V gene encodes CDR1 MNHEY and CDR2 SVGAGI. CDR3 in amino acids: CASSYSAGGPYEPYF. CDR3 coding DNA: TGTGCCAGCAGTTACTCGGCGGGGGGGCCCTACGAGCCGTACTTC.